This T cell receptor (beta chain) is from a study of T-cell reconstitution after alpha-beta-depleted transplantation in children (TCRdb year 2016). Turning to the overall study: Using TCR repertoire profiling, the study followed T-cell immune reconstitution in a quantitative way in children after TCRalphabeta/CD19-depleted allogeneic hematopoietic cell transplantation. General conclusions and limits of the study: The frequencies of hyperexpanded clones fell over the following months, and after one year, T-cell counts and TCRbeta diversity were mostly attributed to newly produced T cells. The apparently early alphabetaT-cell count recovery about two months after transplant was reportedly dependent on only several hundred rapidly expanded clones derived from non-depleted graft cells. In some patients, high TCRbeta diversity at day 60 was attributed to recipient T cells and intrathymic progenitors that had survived conditioning.

Notes on this clonotype: Its antigen specificity is not known. There are no base qualities to consult, and no much larger clone falls within one base.

What this sample's treatment or condition label stands for: allogeneic hematopoietic cell transplantation with graft depleted of TCRalphabeta T cells and CD19 B cells. TCRalphabeta/CD19-depleted allogeneic hematopoietic cell grafts were given to the transplant recipients, all of whom were children. Library method: PCR. The sequencer listed for this sample is Illumina HiSeq 2500. TCR libraries were prepared with molecular barcoding, using unique molecular identifiers to normalize TCRbeta repertoire quantification. The public reads were reanalyzed by TCRdb: fastp trimming at Q25, MiXCR alignment, in-frame beta chains only. Identical CDR3 proteins give one entry, which carries the most common genes and DNA. In this sample the table shows some 220,000 distinct CDR3 sequences, approximately 11% of which occur a single time. The ten largest clones take up roughly 27% of the sample. The receptor comes from a child younger than two with acute myeloid leukemia, due to receive a stem cell transplant. Specimen: PBMCs, collected before TCRalphabeta/CD19-depleted stem cell transplant.

CDR3 region: CASSPQGPSGANVLTF. DNA sequence: TGTGCCAGCAGTCCACAGGGCCCTTCTGGGGCCAACGTCCTGACTTTC. Here the chain combines TRBV2 and TRBJ2-6; possibly the D gene is TRBD1, per 6 matching bases. V is clipped by 5 bases and J by 1 base, and the sequence between their germline boundaries is 12 bases long. CDR1 and CDR2, looked up from the germline V gene, are SNHLY and FYNNEI. The CDR3 contains 16 residues, cysteine and phenylalanine counted. Only the CDR3 part of the read is kept: 48 bases, read in frame from the first base.